The 27 T cell receptor beta chains presented below share a single source sample, sequenced in a study of T cell clonality in common variable immunodeficiency. Generated by immunoSEQ multiplex PCR, the TCRdb table keeps only in-frame clones and is missing some. The specimen gives 40,000 to 45,000 clones without singletons; the ten biggest hold 0.68%. The sequenced sample was peripheral blood mononuclear cells. The receptors originated from a person aged 18 to 69 in good health.

Many counts were recorded for this clone. CDR3 DNA (partial): TGTGCCAGTAGTATCCTTCAGGACAGGGGGCCTGAA. This gives the protein CASSILQDRGPE. The entire CDR3 sequence reads CASSILQDRGPEAFF. The chain uses TRBV19 and TRBJ1-1, with 11 bases aligning to TRBD1. The read ends 3 residues shy of where the CDR3 ends; the end is completed using the germline J gene. Germline V CDR1 and CDR2: LNHDA, SQIVND (reference sequence). This CDR3 is 15 amino acids long. The trim removed 3 bases at V and 6 bases at J, leaving 6 bases unmatched.

This clone was seen repeatedly, ten times or more. The missing CDR3 end, 3 residues past where the read stops, is filled in from the germline J gene. J is TRBJ2-5 and V is TRBV12-3 or TRBV12-4; TRBD2 is a possible D gene (5 bases). The length of the CDR3 is 11 residues. V dropped 5 bases and J dropped 5 bases, with 6 bases sitting between them. The DNA read from the CDR3 is TGTGCCAGCAGTCCGGGGGAGACC. Amino acids: CASSPGET. The entire CDR3 protein is CASSPGETQYF.

This clone was seen ten or more times. With the read ending 3 residues before the CDR3 end, the germline J gene is used to fill in that end. V usage is TRBV20-1 and J usage is TRBJ1-5; TRBD1 matches at 12 bases. CDR1 is DFQATT and CDR2 is SNEGSKA in the germline V gene (reference sequence). V lost 5 bases, J lost 1 base, and 6 bases stayed unmatched. The CDR3 consists of 16 residues. CDR3 sequence reads: CSALRDRGLSNQPQHF. CDR3 bases read: TGCAGTGCTCTCCGGGACAGGGGGCTAAGCAATCAGCCC.

This clone has at least ten counts. The CDR3 end falls 3 residues outside the read, so it is completed with the germline J gene. This sequence joins TRBV2 and TRBJ1-5, with D unclear. The length of the CDR3 is 15 residues. Between the trimmed V and J ends, which lost 4 bases and 3 bases, there was a span of 13 bases. In germline, CDR1 is SNHLY, CDR2 FYNNEI. The sequenced CDR3 bases are TGTGCCAGCAGTGCAGCTCTCGTACTCAATCAGCCC. Translated, it gives CASSAALVLNQP. In full, the CDR3 reads CASSAALVLNQPQHF. The variable domain in full, with the rest retrieved from reference TRBV2 and TRBJ1-5, is EPEVTQTPSHQVTQMGQEVILRCVPISNHLYFYWYRQILGQKVEFLVSFYNNEISEKSEIFDDQFSVERPDGSNFTLKIRSTKLEDSAMYFCASSAALVLNQPQHFGDGTRLSIL.

This clone was found many times. Read data end 3 residues before the CDR3 end; the end is taken from the germline J gene. The V call is TRBV19, the J call TRBJ1-1, with 10 nucleotides matching TRBD1. This CDR3 spans 13 amino acids. V trimming: 10 bases; J trimming: 1 base; junction bases outside the gene matches: 3. Looked up from germline, CDR1 is LNHDA and CDR2 is SQIVND (reference sequence). CDR3 residues: CATGTGANTEAFF. Partial CDR3 DNA: TGTGCCACCGGGACAGGGGCGAACACTGAA.

This clone was counted ten times or more. The read terminates 3 residues before the CDR3 end, so the remaining end is supplied by the germline J gene. This chain connects TRBV30 to TRBJ2-1, with 8 bases matching TRBD2. J was trimmed by 5 bases and V by 3 bases; bases with no gene match: 12. Germline CDR1 reads GTSNPN; CDR2 reads SVGIG (reference sequence). The CDR3 spans 16 residues. The sequenced part of the CDR3 DNA is TGTGCCTGGAGCGAGGAGGAGCGGGAGACAAACAATGAG. It translates to CAWSEEERETNNE. The full CDR3 reads CAWSEEERETNNEQFF.

This clone was counted many times. The CDR3 goes on 3 residues after the read ends, and that part is filled in from the germline J gene. The rearrangement uses TRBV12-3 or TRBV12-4 and TRBJ2-5; TRBD1 matches 10 bases. V lost 5 bases and J lost 0; bases outside the gene matches: 3. The CDR3 is 15 residues long. The CDR3: CASSGTGAYQETQYF. CDR3 DNA, as far as it was read: TGTGCCAGCAGTGGGACAGGGGCATACCAAGAGACC.

This clone was detected ten times or more. Sequencing ends 3 residues short of the CDR3 end; the germline J gene provides the rest. The chain combines TRBV5-4 with TRBJ2-1, with D unclear. The CDR3 contains 13 residues. CDR1 is SGHNT, CDR2 YYREEE, per germline (reference sequence). V was trimmed by 1 base and J by 5 bases, leaving 7 bases between them. The CDR3 reads CASSLYSNNEQFF. The part of the CDR3 DNA that was read is TGTGCCAGCAGCTTGTACAGCAACAATGAG.

The table lists this clone with many counts. The CDR3 end is not reached by the read, which stops 3 residues before it; the germline J gene fills it in. The chain has TRBV20-1 and TRBJ2-7; D possibly corresponds to TRBD2 (6 bases). The germline V and J ends were trimmed by 2 bases and 3 bases, with 14 bases remaining between them. CDR3 length: 14 residues. Germline values: CDR1 DFQATT, CDR2 SNEGSKA (reference sequence). CDR3: CSARRPGEDYEQYF. The DNA read from the CDR3 is TGCAGTGCTAGACGTCCGGGGGAGGACTACGAG.

This clone came up many times. The CDR3 end is not reached by the read, which stops 3 residues before it; the germline J gene fills it in. The rearrangement links TRBV7-9 to TRBJ2-6, with D maybe TRBD2 (5 bases). The V end was cut by 2 bases, the J end by 3 bases, with 5 bases between. The CDR3 runs to 14 residues. Looked up from germline, CDR1 is SEHNR and CDR2 is FQNEAQ (reference sequence). CDR3: CASSLSGGANVLTF. Partial CDR3 DNA: TGTGCCAGCAGCTTAAGCGGTGGGGCCAACGTC.

In its sample, this clone ranks as medium-sized. The CDR3 goes on 3 residues after the read ends, and that part is filled in from the germline J gene. The V gene is TRBV20-1, the J gene TRBJ2-3, with 13 nucleotides matching TRBD2. CDR3 length: 19 residues. V shed 1 base, J shed 2 bases, and the junction held 12 bases outside the gene matches. From germline, CDR1 is DFQATT and CDR2 SNEGSKA (reference sequence). The CDR3 sequence: CSARGTSGRAEVPTDTQYF. CDR3 DNA, as far as it was read: TGCAGTGCTAGAGGAACTAGCGGGAGGGCCGAGGTCCCCACAGATACG.

This clone was seen many times. The CDR3 goes on 3 residues after the read ends, and that part is filled in from the germline J gene. The genes are TRBV20-1 and TRBJ2-4, with 11 bases aligning to TRBD2. Trimming cost V 0 bases and J 8 bases; bases outside gene matches: 18. The CDR3 is 19 residues long. Germline V CDR1 and CDR2: DFQATT, SNEGSKA (reference sequence). This CDR3 is CSAREARGWLAGGSYIQYF. The part of the CDR3 DNA that was read is TGCAGTGCTAGAGAGGCCCGGGGGTGGCTAGCGGGAGGTAGTTACATT.

About this clone itself: A far larger clone is one nucleotide away, so this likely arose from a read error. The read ends 3 residues early relative to the CDR3; the germline J gene fills the gap. The J gene is TRBJ2-1, the V gene TRBV7-3; a possible D gene is TRBD1 (6 bases). The V end lost 6 bases, the J end lost 5 bases, and 17 bases lay between the germline ends. CDR3 length equals 15 residues. In germline, CDR1 is SGHTA, CDR2 FQGTGA. The CDR3 bases that were read are TGTGCCAGCAGACAAACGACGGCAGGGGACAATGAG. It encodes CASRQTTAGDNE. The whole CDR3 reads CASRQTTAGDNEQFF.

Ten or more counts support this clone. The read gets to within 3 residues of the CDR3 end, and the germline J gene fills in the rest. The V call is TRBV11-3, the J call TRBJ2-3, with 11 bases matching TRBD1. Germline loops: CDR1 SGHNT, CDR2 YENEEA. The J segment lost 6 bases and the V segment lost 4 bases, leaving 6 bases of the junction unmatched. The CDR3 is 15 amino acids. CDR3 in amino acids: CASSSGQGAGDTQYF. CDR3 DNA, as far as it was read: TGTGCCAGCAGCTCCGGACAGGGGGCAGGTGATACG.

This clone was counted ten times or more. The sequenced fragment ends 3 residues before the CDR3 boundary, so the rest is inferred from the germline J gene. The chain carries TRBV11-2 and TRBJ2-5; 7 nucleotides line up with TRBD2. Per germline, CDR1 SGHAT and CDR2 FQNNGV. The CDR3 length is 14 residues. The V segment lost 5 bases and the J segment 5 bases; nucleotides outside the gene matches: 8. The sequenced part of the CDR3 DNA is TGTGCCAGCAGCCAAGGCGGGAGCGGGGAGACC. This sequence encodes CASSQGGSGET. The complete CDR3 protein is CASSQGGSGETQYF. Full variable domain (missing parts from reference TRBV11-2 and TRBJ2-5): EAGVAQSPRYKIIEKRQSVAFWCNPISGHATLYWYQQILGQGPKLLIQFQNNGVVDDSQLPKDRFSAERLKGVDSTLKIQPAKLEDSAVYLCASSQGGSGETQYFGPGTRLLVL.

The table lists this clone with many counts. The CDR3 loop reads CASSPPTRDYGYTF. The part of the CDR3 DNA that was read is TGTGCCAGCAGTCCCCCGACACGAGACTATGGC. The chain is built from TRBV28 and TRBJ1-2, with no clear D. Read sequence stops 3 residues before the CDR3 end, and the germline J gene provides the missing end. The V end lost 5 bases, the J end lost 3 bases, and 13 bases lay between the germline ends. This CDR3 has 14 amino acids. Germline V lookup: CDR1 MDHEN, CDR2 SYDVKM.

This clone was seen at least ten times. The read gets to within 3 residues of the CDR3 end, and the germline J gene fills in the rest. The rearrangement links TRBV18 to TRBJ1-1; 9 positions match TRBD1. V lost 5 bases to trimming and J lost 1 base; unmatched junction nucleotides: 8. CDR1 is KGHSH and CDR2 is LQKENI in the germline V gene. The CDR3 has 16 amino acids. The DNA read from the CDR3 is TGTGCCAGCTCAACATTCGGACAGGGGAAGAACACTGAA. Its translation is CASSTFGQGKNTE. The whole CDR3 reads CASSTFGQGKNTEAFF. Filled out from reference TRBV18 and TRBJ1-1, the complete variable domain reads NAGVMQNPRHLVRRRGQEARLRCSPMKGHSHVYWYRQLPEEGLKFMVYLQKENIIDESGMPKERFSAEFPKEGPSILRIQQVVRGDSAAYFCASSTFGQGKNTEAFFGQGTRLTVV.

This clone was seen repeatedly, ten times or more. The read ends 3 residues before the CDR3 terminus; that terminus is restored from the germline J gene. The chain couples TRBV4-2 to TRBJ1-2, with a possible D match to TRBD1 (5 bases). CDR3 size: 16 residues. Trimming pared 1 base from V and 6 bases from J, leaving 18 bases between. Germline V gene sequence: CDR1 LGHNA, CDR2 YNFKEQ. The sequenced part of the CDR3 DNA is TGTGCCAGCAGCCAAGCCAACTCGGCCAGGGCCAATGGC. It codes for CASSQANSARANG. The entire CDR3 protein reads CASSQANSARANGYTF.

This clone has a count of ten or more. At one end the junction does not follow the germline gene, possibly because of a read error. The CDR3 end is not reached by the read, which stops 3 residues before it; the germline J gene fills it in. The V and J genes are TRBV7-4 and TRBJ2-6; D ambiguous. This CDR3 contains 16 residues. CDR1 is SGHVT and CDR2 is SQSDAQ in the germline V gene. Partial CDR3 DNA: TGCACCAGCAGCCGCGCCGTGAACTCTGGGGCCAACGTC. This gives the protein CTSSRAVNSGANV. The full CDR3 is CTSSRAVNSGANVLTF.

This clone occurred many times. This CDR3 reads CASGGTGTGDTQYF. The part of the CDR3 DNA that was read is TGTGCCAGCGGAGGGACAGGGACGGGAGATACG. This rearrangement joins TRBV9 to TRBJ2-3; 9 nucleotides align to TRBD1. The CDR3 end is not reached by the read, which stops 3 residues before it; the germline J gene fills it in. This CDR3 is built from 14 residues. Germline values: CDR1 SGDLS, CDR2 YYNGEE. Trimming took 7 bases from V and 5 from J; bases not matched to a gene: 8.

The table lists this clone with many counts. CDR3 protein: CASSLYGRGAFF. Partial CDR3 DNA: TGTGCCAGCAGTTTATACGGGAGGGGA. This chain uses TRBV28 with TRBJ1-1; D may be TRBD1 (5 bases). The read finishes 3 residues shy of the CDR3 end, and the germline J gene is used to complete it. CDR1 MDHEN and CDR2 SYDVKM come from the germline V gene. This CDR3 contains 12 residues. Drawing the rest from reference TRBV28 and TRBJ1-1, the complete variable domain is DVKVTQSSRYLVKRTGEKVFLECVQDMDHENMFWYRQDPGLGLRLIYFSYDVKMKEKGDIPEGYSVSREKKERFSLILESASTNQTSMYLCASSLYGRGAFFGQGTRLTVV.

This clone showed up many times. The CDR3 end falls 3 residues outside the read, so it is completed with the germline J gene. The V and J genes are TRBV30 and TRBJ1-6; 9 bases align to TRBD1. This CDR3 has 15 residues. Germline assignment: CDR1 GTSNPN and CDR2 SVGIG (reference sequence). With V trimmed by 3 bases and J by 5 bases, 5 bases remained unmatched. The part of the CDR3 DNA that was read is TGTGCCTGGAGCCTCGGGGACAGGGATAATTCACCC. Its protein is CAWSLGDRDNSP. The whole CDR3 protein is CAWSLGDRDNSPLHF.

This clone has at least ten counts. The DNA ends 3 residues before the CDR3 does, and the rest of the CDR3 is filled in from the germline J gene. The chain combines TRBV4-1 with TRBJ2-2, with TRBD1 matching 10 bases. V was pared by 4 bases and J by 6 bases, with 8 bases of the junction left unmatched. Germline CDR1 and CDR2: MGHRA and YSYEKL. CDR3 length: 16 amino acids. Partial CDR3 DNA: TGCGCCAGCAGCCTCGACAGGGGGCAGATGCCCGGGGAG. It encodes CASSLDRGQMPGE. In full, the CDR3 is CASSLDRGQMPGELFF.

This clone was observed at least ten times. The read terminates 3 residues ahead of where the CDR3 ends, so the germline J gene completes it. The chain is built from TRBV20-1 and TRBJ2-7; a possible D gene is TRBD1 (6 bases). V dropped 5 bases and J dropped 3 bases, with 11 bases sitting between them. Germline lookup yields CDR1 DFQATT and CDR2 SNEGSKA (reference sequence). The CDR3 extends over 12 amino acids. The part of the CDR3 DNA that was read is TGCAGTGCTGCAGACAGGTTCTACGAG. Translating gives CSAADRFYE. The full-length CDR3 reads as CSAADRFYEQYF.

This clone was observed many times. The read stops 3 residues short of the end of the CDR3; the missing end is completed from the germline J gene. This sequence joins TRBV10-3 and TRBJ1-2; D is uncertain. This CDR3 region has 11 residues. Trimming stripped 6 bases from V and 7 bases from J, with 9 bases between. Germline CDR1 reads ENHRY; CDR2 reads SYGVKD. CDR3 bases read: TGTGCCATCAGCGGTCGCGTTGGC. It yields the protein CAISGRVG. The whole CDR3 protein reads CAISGRVGYTF.

This clone appeared many times. The read is 3 residues too short to cover the CDR3 end, so that end is filled in from the germline J gene. The rearrangement links TRBV10-1 to TRBJ2-2, with 14 bases fitting TRBD2. Germline CDR1 WNHNN, CDR2 SYGVQD (reference sequence). V lost 4 bases to trimming and J lost 5 bases; unmatched junction nucleotides: 12. This CDR3 is built from 19 residues. The CDR3 sequence is CASSGYSGTSGSTTGELFF. Incomplete CDR3 DNA: TGCGCCAGCAGTGGATACTCCGGGACTAGCGGGAGTACGACCGGGGAG.

This clone has a count of ten or more. The sequence runs out 3 residues before the end of the CDR3; the remainder is reconstructed from the germline J gene. The chain uses TRBV19 and TRBJ2-7, with TRBD1 as a possible D gene (6 bases). The V and J ends lost 4 bases and 2 bases respectively, with 18 bases between them. CDR1 LNHDA and CDR2 SQIVND come from the germline V gene (reference sequence). The CDR3 spans 16 residues. The CDR3 loop is CASSTTDSYRAYEQYF. The sequenced part of the CDR3 DNA is TGTGCCAGTAGTACCACGGACAGTTATAGGGCCTACGAG.